The 22 T cell receptor beta chains below were found in one sample sequenced in a study of T cells expressing NK-cell markers. TCRdb re-called the 5' RACE reads; one entry per CDR3 protein, DNA not given. This sample's table reports approximately 170,000 distinct CDR3 sequences. The sample comprised blood T cells: a sorted CD56 or NKG2C T cell subset, CD4+ or CD8+ T cells, or bulk PBMC T cells (not recorded which). Receptors originate from a man aged 18 to 69 in good health.

The chain employs TRBV3-1 and TRBJ2-1; TCRdb gives TRBD2 as the D gene, but with no DNA this cannot be confirmed. The CDR3 runs to 20 residues. Germline CDR1 LGHDT, CDR2 YNNKEL (reference sequence). CDR3 sequence reads: CASSPLGQGWGAGGPHEQFF.

The rearrangement uses TRBV9 and TRBJ2-7; TCRdb lists TRBD1, though no DNA is available to test this call. This CDR3 spans 15 amino acids. Germline V gene data show CDR1 as SGDLS and CDR2 as YYNGEE. The CDR3 here is CASSPPDSPTYEQYF.

The CDR3 reads CASSLTSGRINTGELFF. This chain joins TRBV7-3 and TRBJ2-2; TCRdb's D call, TRBD2, is unchecked because there is no DNA. CDR3 length: 17 amino acids. Germline V gene sequence: CDR1 SGHTA, CDR2 FQGTGA.

This chain uses TRBV5-1 with TRBJ1-5. There are 14 residues in the CDR3. In germline, CDR1 is SGHRS, CDR2 YFSETQ. This CDR3 is CASSLDDGDSTQHF.

The chain has TRBV9 and TRBJ1-1; TCRdb's D call, TRBD1, is unchecked because there is no DNA. The length of the CDR3 is 15 residues. The germline V gene has CDR1 SGDLS and CDR2 YYNGEE. The CDR3: CASSPRDTLHTEAFF.

The gene calls are TRBV12-3 or TRBV12-4 and TRBJ1-4; the TCRdb D gene call, TRBD1, has no DNA to confirm it. The CDR3 contains 14 residues. CDR3 sequence: CASSFRGPGEKLFF.

The chain combines TRBV5-6 with TRBJ2-4; TCRdb proposes TRBD1, but this gene call is untestable without DNA. CDR1 is SGHDT, CDR2 YYEEEE, per germline. This CDR3 comprises 13 residues. The CDR3 sequence is CASSLGGGNIQYF. The full variable domain, in which reference TRBV5-6 and TRBJ2-4 provide the parts outside the CDR3, is DAGVTQSPTHLIKTRGQQVTLRCSPKSGHDTVSWYQQALGQGPQFIFQYYEEEERQRGNFPDRFSGHQFPNYSSELNVNALLLGDSALYLCASSLGGGNIQYFGAGTRLSVL.

The genes are TRBV6-1 and TRBJ2-3; the TCRdb call, TRBD2, lacks DNA for checking. The V gene's germline CDR1 is MNHNS and CDR2 SASEGT. The CDR3 spans 16 residues. This chain's CDR3 is CASSEMAGGQLDTQYF.

This chain uses TRBV12-3 or TRBV12-4 with TRBJ2-2; lacking DNA, the TRBD1 call made by TCRdb goes unchecked. The CDR3 contains 18 residues. The CDR3 is CASSFGPPGQSNTGELFF.

The rearrangement links TRBV20-1 to TRBJ1-2. The CDR3 has 12 residues. Germline-derived CDR1 and CDR2 are DFQATT and SNEGSKA (reference sequence). CDR3 sequence reads: CSARDRGSGYTF.

V is TRBV6-5 and J is TRBJ2-3; TCRdb outputs TRBD2, but without DNA this stays unchecked. Looked up from germline, CDR1 is MNHEY and CDR2 is SVGAGI. This CDR3 has 16 residues. CDR3 region: CASSFPTVLSTDTQYF.

The V and J genes are TRBV2 and TRBJ2-1; the TCRdb D gene call, TRBD1, has no DNA to confirm it. Per the germline V gene, CDR1 is SNHLY and CDR2 is FYNNEI. There are 15 residues in the CDR3. CDR3 residues: CATHTGDKTYNEQFF.

The chain recombines TRBV13 with TRBJ2-1; without DNA, the TCRdb call of TRBD1 cannot be checked. The CDR3 sequence is 16 residues long. Per the germline V gene, CDR1 is PRHDT and CDR2 is FYEKMQ (reference sequence). The CDR3 reads CASSTKTGTGINEQFF.

This chain's CDR3 is CASSLAGGNYGYTF. The chain links TRBV7-8 to TRBJ1-2. CDR1 and CDR2 from the germline V gene are SGHVS and FQNEAQ. This CDR3 region has 14 residues.

The CDR3 protein is CASAEGVYGNTIYF. The J gene is TRBJ1-3, the V gene TRBV6-1. Per germline, CDR1 MNHNS and CDR2 SASEGT. The CDR3 loop spans 14 amino acids.

This chain connects TRBV5-6 to TRBJ2-1; TCRdb indicates TRBD1, and absent DNA this call remains unverified. This CDR3 is 17 amino acids long. Germline loops: CDR1 SGHDT, CDR2 YYEEEE. CDR3 region: CASSQDPGQGVSNEQFF.

The chain employs TRBV12-3 or TRBV12-4 and TRBJ2-3. The CDR3 is made up of 13 amino acids. The CDR3 is CASSLGLSGTQYF.

V gene TRBV5-1 combines with J gene TRBJ1-3. This CDR3 has 18 residues. Germline CDR1 SGHRS, CDR2 YFSETQ. CDR3 residues: CASSLERDVGPSRNTIYF.

This chain uses TRBV7-9 with TRBJ2-7. Germline CDR1 is SEHNR and CDR2 is FQNEAQ (reference sequence). The CDR3 extends over 16 amino acids. The chain's CDR3 is CASSPQTGTSSYEQYF.

The V call is TRBV5-1, the J call TRBJ2-7; TCRdb's assignment of TRBD1 cannot be checked, as there is no DNA. The germline gives CDR1 SGHRS, CDR2 YFSETQ. The CDR3 is 15 amino acids. The CDR3 spells CASSELDSLSYEQYF.

The V call is TRBV6-5, the J call TRBJ2-4; no DNA is available, so the TRBD2 call from TCRdb remains unchecked. This CDR3 comprises 17 residues. Germline assignment: CDR1 MNHEY and CDR2 SVGAGI. CDR3 protein: CASSYLILGEAKNIQYF.

This chain links TRBV9 with TRBJ2-4; TCRdb selects TRBD1, and the lack of DNA leaves this call unchecked. This CDR3 has 14 amino acids. Germline assignment: CDR1 SGDLS and CDR2 YYNGEE. The CDR3 protein is CASSVGQGKNIQYF.